The clone carrying this T cell receptor (beta chain) was seen ten or more times. This sample was included in a study of early T cells in non-severe SARS-CoV-2 infection. V was pared by 6 bases and J by 5 bases, with 6 bases of the junction left unmatched. Germline V gives CDR1 DFQATT, CDR2 SNEGSKA (reference sequence). CDR3 size: 14 residues. In TCRdb, the 5' RACE reads were re-called with MiXCR into one record per CDR3 protein. The sample carries 74,000 or so distinct CDR3 sequences, approximately 10% recorded once. Material: whole blood. The genes are TRBV20-1 and TRBJ2-5; TRBD2 agrees at 13 bases. The clonotype comes from an adult who was a healthcare worker with PCR-confirmed SARS-CoV-2 infection or an uninfected control (not recorded which). This CDR3 is CSARGLAGMETQYF. The CDR3 bases are TGCAGTGCCAGGGGACTAGCGGGGATGGAGACCCAGTACTTC.